Included here is one TCR beta chain sequence, with context. Its specificity is unknown. PCR involved 60 Vbeta and 13 Jbeta primers. TCRdb's copy holds only in-frame clones and misses some; the assay was immunoSEQ multiplex PCR. Seen here are some 200,000 clones, roughly 80% observed once, and the top ten hold 2.9%. The source of the sample is a study of cytomegalovirus exposure and HLA in healthy donors. Points from the study as a whole: Sequencing depth roughly uniform across donors was assumed in presence/absence analyses. A prior analysis recorded that most TCR beta V segments were productive about 87% or about 30% of the time. Diagnosis of cytomegalovirus status made by the classifier reportedly showed high specificity and sensitivity.

Germline V gene lookup returns CDR1 SNHLY and CDR2 FYNNEI. V lost 8 bases to trimming and J lost 6 bases, with 15 bases between them. This CDR3 has 13 residues. Sequenced material: PBMCs. This TCR was sampled from a female donor in good health and CMV-seronegative. The rearrangement links TRBV2 to TRBJ2-3, with no clear D. The chain's CDR3 is CASDFSTGDTQYF. CDR3 sequence (DNA): TGTGCCAGCGATTTTAGCACTGGGGATACGCAGTATTTT.